The subject of this entry is one TCR beta chain. What it binds is unknown. V lost 5 bases to trimming and J lost 8 bases; unmatched junction nucleotides: 8. Germline loops: CDR1 MDHEN, CDR2 SYDVKM. The CDR3 is 14 residues long. This entry is derived from a study of T cell responses to AZD1222 COVID-19 vaccine. Study-level points and caveats: Repertoires in all cases were sampled only once the peak T cell response had passed. Spike-specific TCR depth and breadth grew after two AZD1222 doses. Researchers report vaccine-associated CD4 TCRs spanning spike, with dominance at 160-218 and 743-854. It was only 6 or 7 AZD1222 recipients who were seropositive at baseline.

Produced via immunoSEQ multiplex PCR; TCRdb's table is partial and in-frame only. The data show 110,000 to 150,000 clones, around 91% seen once. The sample here was peripheral blood, taken on day 0 of AZD1222 vaccination. This TCR derives from an adult in good health. The J gene is TRBJ1-4, the V gene TRBV28; the match to TRBD1 covers 7 bases. CDR3 bases: TGTGCCAGCAGTAGAGGGGGCGCCGGGGAAAAACTGTTTTTT. It yields the protein CASSRGGAGEKLFF. The entire variable domain, with the rest obtained from reference TRBV28 and TRBJ1-4, is as follows: DVKVTQSSRYLVKRTGEKVFLECVQDMDHENMFWYRQDPGLGLRLIYFSYDVKMKEKGDIPEGYSVSREKKERFSLILESASTNQTSMYLCASSRGGAGEKLFFGSGTQLSVL.